The rows below give T cell receptor beta chains drawn from one sample of a study of OX40 agonist ivuxolimab in advanced cancers. Data came from immunoSEQ multiplex PCR; TCRdb stores just in-frame clones and leaves some out. Here the sample spans about 73,000 clones, about 90% being singletons. Sequencing used CD4+ or CD8+ T cells sorted from blood, obtained in a trial of the OX40 agonist ivuxolimab. These receptors came from an adult with an advanced solid tumor such as melanoma, head and neck, liver or kidney cancer. The conserved cysteine and the conserved F or W are not part of the CDR3 here.

j_call v_call cdr3_aa
TRBJ2-2 TRBV19 ASSILPSVAGELF
TRBJ2-1 TRBV27 ASSLFAFGLGNTIYNEQF
TRBJ1-2 TRBV9 ASSPGLYGYT
TRBJ2-5 TRBV28 ASSEETQY
TRBJ2-7 TRBV9 ASSAGLGSYEQY
TRBJ2-7 TRBV21-1 ASSKGFRRGQY
TRBJ2-1 TRBV5-1 ASSLVAGGYNEQF
TRBJ1-2 TRBV28 ASSFGQGATGYT
TRBJ2-2 TRBV4-2 ASSQDRGVVVGELF
TRBJ2-7 TRBV5-1 ASSRSPGTVDYEQY
TRBJ2-7 TRBV5-1 ASSLGPSGVQPYEQY
TRBJ2-4 TRBV5-1 ASSDANIQY
TRBJ2-7 TRBV5-1 ASSLGVRDEQY
TRBJ1-5 TRBV2 ASRSREFSNQPQH
TRBJ2-2 TRBV6-5 ASSYADRNTGELF
TRBJ2-1 TRBV7-3 ASSLGGLNYNEQF
TRBJ2-3 TRBV7-9 ASSSGTSGRDTQY
TRBJ1-1 TRBV5-4 ASSTPVSNTEAF
TRBJ2-7 TRBV21-1 ASSKEWDRGGYEQY
TRBJ1-1 TRBV6-1 ASRDRGQTEAF
TRBJ2-1 TRBV7-2 ASNTRTTYNEQF
TRBJ1-2 TRBV27 ASSRTGGNYGYT
TRBJ2-5 TRBV5-4 ASSQGLEETQY
TRBJ2-3 TRBV6-4 ASSLIPGLPTDTQY
TRBJ2-1 TRBV7-9 ASRQAVNEQF
TRBJ2-2 TRBV4-1 ASSQRTSGRTGELF
TRBJ2-5 TRBV27 ASSFSGRAVETQY
TRBJ2-5 TRBV5-1 ASSSRPTSGNVRETQY
TRBJ2-4 TRBV5-1 ASKLEEGAGKNIQY
TRBJ2-1 TRBV7-5 ARSLGFLNEQF
. TRBV28 ASTDPGDEQY
TRBJ2-6 TRBV25-1 ASSESVLAITGANVLT
TRBJ2-2 TRBV9 ASSVGVRLANTGELF
TRBJ2-7 TRBV5-1 ASSVEGEGLGEQY
TRBJ1-5 TRBV19 ASSTLRNQPQH
TRBJ1-5 TRBV5-1 ASSLGDQGNQPQH
TRBJ2-2 TRBV5-4 ASSLAGARTGELF
TRBJ1-2 TRBV5-6 ASSLERTGLHYGYT
TRBJ2-7 TRBV27 ASSLDYQSSYEQY
TRBJ2-7 TRBV6-5 ASRFGTSGPYEQY
TRBJ2-3 TRBV5-5 ASSLSPRGDTQY
TRBJ2-4 TRBV19 ASTLRAGLAKNIQY
TRBJ2-7 TRBV5-1 ASSSGTGELEQY
TRBJ1-1 TRBV7-9 ASSQDRFSEAF
TRBJ2-5 TRBV5-6 ASSLKRSGSRETQY